These 21 T cell receptor beta chains were all obtained from the same sample, sequenced in a study of Ad26.COV2.S vaccination and SARS-CoV-2 variants (dated by TCRdb to the early 2020s). Library preparation employed the immunoSEQ multiplex PCR assay. The source is immuneACCESS, and TCRdb retained only in-frame sequences with V and J called. Part of the clones is not carried over; for the studies checked, unresolved V genes explain less than half of this, and the remainder is unexplained. This sample lists roughly 180,000 clones; 87% were detected once. Under 7.5% of the sample lies in the top ten. Taken with the paper, the label for time point translates to: individuals recovered from natural SARS-CoV-2 infection. The sequencing here drew on peripheral blood, taken after recovery from COVID-19. Receptors were obtained from a human donor who had recovered from COVID-19.

The chain recombines TRBV27 with TRBJ1-4; maybe TRBD1 (5 bases). Per the germline V gene, CDR1 is MNHEY and CDR2 is SMNVEV (reference sequence). The CDR3 is 15 residues long. Between the trimmed V and J ends, which lost 7 bases and 8 bases, there was a span of 20 bases. The CDR3 is CASTWGSIREEKLFF. The CDR3 coding sequence is TGTGCCAGCACCTGGGGGAGCATTCGAGAAGAAAAACTGTTTTTT.

The CDR3 DNA reads as TGTGCCAGCAGTGAGGGGCTGACTGAAGCTTTCTTT. Its protein product is CASSEGLTEAFF. This chain uses TRBV25-1 with TRBJ1-1; the D gene is possibly TRBD1 (5 bases). The V gene's germline CDR1 is MGHDK and CDR2 SYGVNS. This CDR3 is built from 12 residues. Trimming left V 3 bases short and J 5 bases short, with 7 bases between.

The rearrangement uses TRBV19 and TRBJ2-4, with a weak D call TRBD2 (5 bases). The V end lost 6 bases, the J end lost 0 bases, and 12 bases lay between the germline ends. Germline CDR1 is LNHDA and CDR2 is SQIVND (reference sequence). The CDR3 sequence is 15 residues long. The DNA for the CDR3 is TGTGCCAGTAGGGAGGCTCCCATAGCCAAAAACATTCAGTACTTC. Translated, it gives CASREAPIAKNIQYF.

The chain combines TRBV19 with TRBJ2-2; 9 nucleotides line up with TRBD2. V was clipped by 6 bases and J by 7 bases; unmatched bases: 9. Germline V CDR1 and CDR2: LNHDA, SQIVND (reference sequence). The length of the CDR3 is 15 residues. The DNA of the CDR3 is TGTGCCAGTAGGCCTCTAGCGGGGTCCGACGGGGAGCTGTTTTTT. Its protein is CASRPLAGSDGELFF. Variable domain in full (rest from reference TRBV19 and TRBJ2-2): DGGITQSPKYLFRKEGQNVTLSCEQNLNHDAMYWYRQDPGQGLRLIYYSQIVNDFQKGDIAEGYSVSREKKESFPLTVTSAQKNPTAFYLCASRPLAGSDGELFFGEGSRLTVL.

V usage is TRBV29-1 and J usage is TRBJ1-4; D is unclear. Germline V gene lookup returns CDR1 SQVTM and CDR2 ANQGSEA. The CDR3 spans 11 residues. Trimming removed 0 bases from V and 13 bases from J, with 9 bases in between. CDR3 sequence reads: CSVEEFRGLFF. The CDR3 nucleotides read TGCAGCGTTGAAGAGTTCCGGGGACTGTTTTTT.

This chain links TRBV28 with TRBJ1-1; 8 nucleotides align to TRBD1. V lost 7 bases and J lost 7; bases outside the gene matches: 2. This CDR3 contains 11 residues. CDR1 MDHEN and CDR2 SYDVKM come from the germline V gene. The CDR3 sequence is CASITGGEAFF. The CDR3 region has the DNA TGTGCCAGCATCACAGGGGGTGAAGCTTTCTTT.

The rearrangement uses TRBV15 and TRBJ2-7; D is perhaps TRBD1 (5 bases). V lost 1 base to trimming and J lost 2 bases, with 9 bases between them. The CDR3 is 14 amino acids. CDR1 LNHNV and CDR2 YYDKDF come from the germline V gene (reference sequence). The CDR3, as DNA: TGTGCCACCAGCAGAGGGCAGGGCCCCTACGAGCAGTACTTC. It translates to CATSRGQGPYEQYF.

The CDR3 DNA is TGTGCCAGCAGCCCCCGACTAGCGAGGCCCTACGAGCAGTACTTC. Translating it yields CASSPRLARPYEQYF. The chain uses TRBV7-9 and TRBJ2-7; 8 bases are shared with TRBD2. There are 15 residues in the CDR3. The junction had 8 bases not matched to a gene; V was cut back by 5 bases and J by 2 bases. The germline V gene has CDR1 SEHNR and CDR2 FQNEAQ (reference sequence). Based on the CDR3 plus reference TRBV7-9 and TRBJ2-7, the full variable domain is DTGVSQNPRHKITKRGQNVTFRCDPISEHNRLYWYRQTLGQGPEFLTYFQNEAQLEKSRLLSDRFSAERPKGSFSTLEIQRTEQGDSAMYLCASSPRLARPYEQYFGPGTRLTVT.

The chain links TRBV28 to TRBJ1-6; D uncertain. Germline lookup yields CDR1 MDHEN and CDR2 SYDVKM. CDR3 size: 15 residues. V lost 7 bases and J lost 7, with 17 bases in between. The CDR3 DNA sequence: TGTGCCAGCAAACCCCAGGACCGAGCGAATTCACCCCTCCACTTT. This translates into CASKPQDRANSPLHF.

The rearrangement uses TRBV7-2 and TRBJ1-1, with D perhaps TRBD1 (5 bases). The CDR3 has 16 amino acids. The germline CDR1 and CDR2 sequences are SGHTA and FQGNSA. Trimming shortened V by 0 bases and J by 1 base, and 12 bases separated the two germline ends. The CDR3 is CASSLAFGGGNTEAFF. In DNA, the CDR3 is TGTGCCAGCAGCTTAGCGTTTGGGGGGGGGAACACTGAAGCTTTCTTT.

This chain connects TRBV6-4 to TRBJ1-1; unclear D gene. The germline V and J ends were trimmed by 2 bases and 1 base, with 11 bases remaining between them. The CDR3 contains 15 residues. The V gene's germline CDR1 is MRHNA and CDR2 SNTAGT. The CDR3 DNA reads as TGTGCCAGCAGTGACCACACACTAAGGAACACTGAAGCTTTCTTT. Translation gives CASSDHTLRNTEAFF.

The chain combines TRBV4-1 with TRBJ2-5; TRBD2 is a possible D gene (6 bases). This CDR3 has 14 residues. Between the trimmed V and J ends, which lost 2 bases and 4 bases, there was a span of 11 bases. Germline-derived CDR1 and CDR2 are MGHRA and YSYEKL. The chain's CDR3 is CASSQRGGRETQYF. The CDR3 DNA is TGCGCCAGCAGCCAAAGGGGAGGTCGAGAGACCCAGTACTTC.

The chain uses TRBV4-1 and TRBJ2-1; 8 nucleotides match TRBD2. Germline V gene lookup returns CDR1 MGHRA and CDR2 YSYEKL. The CDR3 contains 16 residues. The ends lost 2 bases at V and 2 bases at J; junction bases unmatched: 5. The CDR3 loop reads CASSQFPRGAYNEQFF. The CDR3 bases are TGCGCCAGCAGCCAATTCCCGCGGGGGGCCTACAATGAGCAGTTCTTC.

This chain uses TRBV7-9 with TRBJ1-2; a possible D gene is TRBD1 (6 bases). The CDR3 has 13 amino acids. From germline, CDR1 is SEHNR and CDR2 FQNEAQ (reference sequence). The V end was cut by 4 bases, the J end by 8 bases, with 14 bases between. The CDR3 spells CASSSTEQGGYTF. For the CDR3, the DNA is TGTGCCAGCAGCTCCACGGAACAGGGAGGCTACACCTTC.

The J gene is TRBJ1-1, the V gene TRBV3-1 (or the pseudogene TRBV3-2), with D maybe TRBD1 (5 bases). CDR3 length: 14 amino acids. Germline assignment: CDR1 LGHDT and CDR2 YNNKEL (reference sequence). With 4 bases removed from V and 5 bases from J, the gap between germline ends came to 14 bases. This chain's CDR3 is CASSRAGGVTEAFF. The CDR3 nucleotides are TGTGCCAGCAGCCGCGCTGGGGGGGTGACTGAAGCTTTCTTT.

The chain employs TRBV11-2 and TRBJ2-5; 11 bases match TRBD1. The CDR3 totals 16 residues. J was trimmed by 5 bases and V by 1 base; bases with no gene match: 6. Germline V lookup: CDR1 SGHAT, CDR2 FQNNGV. In nucleotides, the CDR3 is TGTGCCAGCAGCTTAGGTTGGGGGGACAGGGGGGAGACCCAGTACTTC. This encodes CASSLGWGDRGETQYF.

The chain is built from TRBV6-5 and TRBJ2-7; D may be TRBD2 (5 bases). The CDR3 has 14 amino acids. Trimming left V 8 bases short and J 0 bases short, with 14 bases between. Germline V CDR1 and CDR2: MNHEY, SVGAGI. CDR3 residues: CASSSGVSSYEQYF. Written as DNA, the CDR3 is TGTGCCAGCTCGTCCGGGGTGAGCTCCTACGAGCAGTACTTC.

The chain recombines TRBV27 with TRBJ1-1; tentatively, D is TRBD1 (5 bases). The germline gives CDR1 MNHEY, CDR2 SMNVEV (reference sequence). V lost 0 bases, J lost 0 bases, and 8 bases lay in between. This CDR3 is built from 15 residues. The CDR3 region is CASSLSGGLNTEAFF. Here the CDR3 DNA reads TGTGCCAGCAGTTTATCTGGGGGGTTGAACACTGAAGCTTTCTTT.

V usage is TRBV10-3 and J usage is TRBJ2-1, with 11 bases aligning to TRBD1. CDR3 size: 15 residues. The V and J ends lost 6 bases and 8 bases, in that order; junction bases with no gene match: 9. Germline CDR1 ENHRY, CDR2 SYGVKD. In DNA form, the CDR3 reads TGTGCCATCAGGAAGGACAGGGGGCTCGGCGATGAGCAGTTCTTC. Amino acids: CAIRKDRGLGDEQFF.

The chain recombines TRBV19 with TRBJ1-6, with a possible D match to TRBD1 (6 bases). V was pared by 9 bases and J by 8 bases, with 17 bases between. Looked up from germline, CDR1 is LNHDA and CDR2 is SQIVND (reference sequence). This CDR3 contains 14 residues. The CDR3 DNA reads as TGTGCCAGCAGATTCAGGGGAAGGGATTCACCCCTCCACTTT. This encodes CASRFRGRDSPLHF.

This clone was recorded only once. The chain has TRBV4-1 and TRBJ2-5; maybe TRBD1 (6 bases). Germline V gene data show CDR1 as MGHRA and CDR2 as YSYEKL. V lost 4 bases and J lost 1, with 10 bases in between. The CDR3 sequence is 14 residues long. CDR3: CASSPGHFQETQYF. In DNA form, the CDR3 reads TGCGCCAGCAGCCCGGGACACTTCCAAGAGACCCAGTACTTC.